This T cell receptor (beta chain) came from a study of cytomegalovirus exposure and HLA in healthy donors (dated by TCRdb to 2015 to 2018). Notes on the research overall: An earlier analysis of several hundred of the donors reported approximately 260 Gb of sequence data and some 110 million unique TCR beta sequences obtained from about 170 million T cells. The number of donors typed differed by locus, with 629-630 for A, B, C, DRB1 and DQB1, approximately 500 for DQA1, about 610 for DPA1, and over 400 for DPB1. An earlier analysis of approximately 630 of the donors applied high-throughput TCR beta sequencing to assess whether each TCR beta V gene segment acted as functional or pseudogenic. HLA typing covered class I and class II loci at four-digit resolution. Alongside the repertoire data, information on donor age, sex, ethnicity and CMV serostatus was compiled. Around 300 gigabases of sequencing data and approximately 85 million unique TCR sequences were included in an early release covering roughly 600 HLA-typed donors. All discovery cohort repertoires had been generated on a single sequencing platform. The study profiled the T cell repertoires of about 720 subjects by immunosequencing and related them to cytomegalovirus serostatus. Among some 410 genotyped donors of the cohort, an average of about 240,000 unique TCR beta nucleotide sequences were sequenced per donor, around 18% of them non-productive. To predict cytomegalovirus infection status, the study brought together high-throughput TCR immunosequencing, statistical association of individual TCRs with disease status, and machine learning. In a later analysis, previously published TCR beta repertoires from 500 to 750 donors were re-analyzed and high-resolution HLA genotyping was added so that TCR occurrence patterns could be studied. In the later analysis, no new phenotypic data were used to find candidate immune exposures; instead, reliance was placed on TCR beta sequences and their occurrence across donors. Genome-wide SNP genotypes for about 55% of the roughly 670 donors were used in a later genetic analysis, which treated that subset as a discovery cohort. Of the roughly 400 genotyped donors, 65% to 90% were placed in the genetic ancestry cluster associated with self-reported Caucasian donors. About five DR-DQ haplotypes were treated as single units for association and clustering because of strong linkage in the cohort. The aim of the study was to test whether cataloging public T cell receptors could identify signatures of past pathogen exposure. A separate validation cohort of roughly 120 different subjects was used in addition to the approximately 610-subject first cohort.

The cohort consisted of 650 to 850 healthy bone marrow donors. Cohort members were all nominally healthy when sampled, although unrecorded immune exposures were likely present. The donor was CMV seronegative and belonged to the group of more than 300 seronegative cohort members. A peripheral blood sample was provided by each donor, and peripheral blood mononuclear cells were used for TCR beta sequencing. Genomic DNA was extracted from the blood cell samples with the Qiagen DNeasy Blood Extraction Kit. A word on this clone: Its cognate antigen has yet to be identified. The record has no base qualities; no much larger clone is one base away.

The library came from the immunoSEQ multiplex PCR assay. The multiplex PCR relied on a mix of 60 forward primers for TCR Vbeta segments and 13 reverse primers for TCR Jbeta segments. Amplification of the CDR3 region of rearranged TCR beta genes was performed with a multiplex PCR assay on genomic DNA. On the Illumina HiSeq System, the amplified TCR beta libraries were sequenced as 87-base-pair reads. The study's processing was this. A later analysis tallied approximately 87 million unique TCR beta chains across the 666 repertoires, and some 10 million of those chains were shared by two or more donors. Raw reads were error-corrected and collapsed into unique sequences with a nearest-neighbor algorithm that merged closely related sequences to remove PCR and sequencing errors. To assign V, D and J gene segments, CDR3 sequences were aligned to IMGT reference sequences. Each retained sequence needed at least a six-nucleotide match to both a V gene segment and a J gene segment. A rearrangement counted as productive if the CDR3 had no stop codons and remained in frame with V and J, and every other rearrangement counted as non-productive. CDR3 was defined by IMGT convention, running from the second conserved V-encoded cysteine to the conserved J-encoded phenylalanine. In an earlier analysis of more than 550 of the donors, sequences lacking an unambiguous match to a single V gene segment were excluded. In an earlier analysis of 587 of the donors, V segments were called functional above 56.7% productive rearrangements and were called segregating when the between-donor standard deviation exceeded 5%. A statistical classification framework was developed to diagnose cytomegalovirus status using the catalog of TCR beta chain sequences. V and J gene assignment, in a later analysis, came from comparing TCR nucleotide sequences with IMGT/GENE-DB human TR gene sequences. Using the TCRdist pipeline, a later analysis assigned CDR3 sequences along with most-parsimonious VDJ recombination scenarios. A later analysis defined each TCR beta chain by its CDR3 amino acid sequence plus V-gene family, and excluded reads lacking a unique V-gene family. A later analysis removed roughly 590 highly shared, low-generation-probability nucleotide sequences to deal with suspected cross-contamination and a sequencing artifact. For each public chain, a later analysis derived a clonal expansion index from normalized ranks of inferred template counts within each repertoire. A later analysis computed generation probabilities with a VDJ recombination model fitted to out-of-frame rearrangements, and checked the results against IGoR. In a later analysis, hypergeometric tests were used to score TCR-TCR, TCR-HLA and TCR-CMV co-occurrence, with a repertoire-size bias correction applied to TCR pairs. To estimate false discovery rates, a later analysis permuted the HLA or CMV assignments 20 times. In a later analysis, co-occurring TCRs were grouped using DBSCAN, with TCRdist sequence similarity added in when clustering inside HLA-allele-positive subsets. Repertoires with fewer than 30,000 or more than 120,000 public chains were left out of co-occurrence clustering, as were five repertoires with anomalous nucleotide sharing. Imported from immuneACCESS, the table was reduced by TCRdb to in-frame sequences with V and J called. These copies leave out some clones; in studies compared against another copy, an unresolved V gene accounts for under half, and the cause of the remainder is not known. Clonal size and the V and J genes are those of that table, whereas D and trimming came from the DNA. The sample includes fewer than 150,000 clones, with roughly 80% observed a single time. Of the sample, approximately 1.1% is held by the ten largest clones.

CDR1 and CDR2 were assigned from the germline V gene (reference sequence) as LNHNV and YYDKDF. The V and J ends are trimmed by 0 bases and 5 bases, leaving 8 bases between them. From its cysteine to its phenylalanine, the CDR3 spans 13 amino acids. CDR3 DNA is the only sequence kept; it has 39 bases, read in frame from the first base. Beyond this particular receptor, the publication reports: In a later analysis, the rate of TCR association differed among HLA loci, with DRB1 alleles having the most associated TCRs and HLA-C alleles having the fewest. The study gave a list of 150 to 200 TCR beta chains associated with cytomegalovirus. For the cohort, immune exposure information was limited to CMV serostatus. In a later analysis, most CMV-associated TCR beta chains were found to appear HLA-restricted, with HLA associations seemingly driven largely by CMV exposure. A cluster of highly shared sequence variants was judged likely to represent a technical artifact of the sequencing pipeline. A later genetic analysis reported fewer N-insertions in productive TCRs among donors in an Asian-associated ancestry cluster than the roughly 700-donor mean. The presence/absence analyses assumed that sequencing depth was roughly uniform across donors, and that assumption may not be true. Compared with equally common non-associated chains, HLA-associated TCR beta chains in a later analysis were more clonally expanded and had lower generation probabilities. In vitro tests confirmed that three of the cytomegalovirus-associated TCR beta chains recognize cytomegalovirus antigens. An earlier analysis of 587 of the donors showed that most TCR beta V segments appeared in productive rearrangements either about 87% or about 30% of the time, which broadly matched IMGT annotations. Specific HLA alleles were associated with 15,000 to 20,000 TCR beta sequences at a false discovery rate of 0.05 in a later analysis. A later genetic analysis associated a missense DCLRE1C variant with V-gene and J-gene trimming of TCR beta chains, and an independent cohort replicated the association. While some public TCRs were present in many individuals, most TCR sequences turned up only very rarely across donors. When HLA alleles, especially DR and DQ, strongly co-occurred, attributing TCR associations to individual alleles was difficult. The classifier was reported to diagnose cytomegalovirus status with high specificity and sensitivity in both the original and validation cohorts. Because counts were too low, some 17 rarely observed V segments, including chromosome 9 orphons, were left out of the earlier analysis of over 550 of the donors. Because HLA typing was unavailable for some donors at each locus, only the typed subset was used in association tests. Some IMGT-functional V segments, including TRBV6-2 and TRBV6-3, could not be distinguished by the 87-base-pair reads and were therefore excluded. It was suggested by the authors that the approach could potentially be generalized to other disease states and immunological phenotypes. A later analysis reported that several top co-occurrence clusters appeared linked to parvovirus B19, influenza, CMV and Epstein-Barr virus. Linkage disequilibrium might explain the correlated functional status among segregating V segments, but an unknown experimental factor could not be excluded. A further reported finding was that TCR beta sequences accurately predicted the HLA-A and HLA-B alleles for most subjects in the first cohort. In this cohort, only TCR beta chains were sequenced, and detectable features were limited by the absence of alpha or paired-chain data.

The specimen was PBMCs. In this chain, TRBV15 is recombined with TRBJ2-7; the D gene lacks a confident call. This sequence was found in a female donor in good health and CMV-seronegative. This receptor carries the CDR3 CATSREASNEQYF. The base sequence is TGTGCCACCAGCAGAGAAGCAAGTAACGAGCAGTACTTC.